These 15 T cell receptor beta chains share one sample of origin, sequenced in a study of CD8+CD57+ T cells in acquired aplastic anemia. Those patients picked for sequencing had displayed CD8+CD57+ cell expansion on flow cytometry. CDR3 and TCR beta VDJ profiling relied on genomic DNA as the template. TCRdb re-called the reads through MiXCR, storing one row per CDR3 protein. The sample contains approximately 190,000 distinct CDR3 sequences, around 45% of which appear only once. The source material was sorted CD4+, CD8+, or CD8+CD57+ T cells (not recorded which) from PBMCs. These receptor sequences come from a human donor with aplastic anemia.

This sequence joins TRBV19 and TRBJ1-1; 8 nucleotides line up with TRBD1. Germline V CDR1 and CDR2: LNHDA, SQIVND (reference sequence). CDR3 length: 11 residues. Losses at the gene ends were 6 bases for V and 8 bases for J; bases not matched to a gene: 2. CDR3: CASRTGVEAFF. The CDR3 DNA is TGTGCCAGTAGGACAGGGGTAGAAGCTTTCTTT.

This clonotype has only a few counts. The chain links TRBV2 to TRBJ2-2, with 8 positions matching TRBD1. Germline CDR1 is SNHLY and CDR2 is FYNNEI. The V and J ends lost 7 bases and 0 bases, in that order; junction bases with no gene match: 4. This CDR3 spans 15 amino acids. CDR3 nucleotides: TGTGCCAGCACCTCAGGGGGCACGAACACCGGGGAGCTGTTTTTT. Protein: CASTSGGTNTGELFF.

As to this clonotype: Given a much more abundant clone one base away, this may be a read error. The gene calls are TRBV7-3 and TRBJ2-1; D uncertain. The V and J ends lost 4 bases and 12 bases respectively, with 16 bases between them. CDR3 length: 13 residues. Germline assignment: CDR1 SGHTA and CDR2 FQGTGA. The CDR3 coding sequence is TGTGCCAGCAGCTCTGGTCCCTTGCGTGGGCAGTTCTTC. Translation: CASSSGPLRGQFF.

This clonotype has ten or more counts. The chain combines TRBV19 with TRBJ2-7; TRBD1 aligns across 7 bases. V shed 5 bases and J 2 bases; nucleotides not matched to a gene: 9. Germline lookup yields CDR1 LNHDA and CDR2 SQIVND (reference sequence). There are 15 residues in the CDR3. The CDR3 region has the DNA TGTGCCAGTAGTCTACGCCGGGACAGACCCTACGAGCAGTACTTC. Its protein product is CASSLRRDRPYEQYF.

The count of this clonotype is one. The chain recombines TRBV11-2 with TRBJ1-3, with D possibly matching TRBD1 (6 bases). This CDR3 is built from 16 residues. Germline-derived CDR1 and CDR2 are SGHAT and FQNNGV. The V gene lost 4 bases and the J gene lost 4 bases, with 17 bases spanning the gap. CDR3 DNA: TGTGCCAGCAGCTCGGACAGTGGAGGGTCCGGAAACACCATATATTTT. This codes for CASSSDSGGSGNTIYF.

The chain has TRBV2 and TRBJ2-1; TRBD2 matches 12 bases. After removal of 7 bases from V and 7 bases from J, the junction contained 8 bases not matched to a gene. The CDR3 is 15 amino acids. Germline CDR1 SNHLY, CDR2 FYNNEI. The CDR3 coding sequence is TGTGCCAGCACCTCTAGCGGGGGGGCCCAAAATGAGCAGTTCTTC. Translation: CASTSSGGAQNEQFF. The full variable domain, with the rest looked up from reference TRBV2 and TRBJ2-1, is EPEVTQTPSHQVTQMGQEVILRCVPISNHLYFYWYRQILGQKVEFLVSFYNNEISEKSEIFDDQFSVERPDGSNFTLKIRSTKLEDSAMYFCASTSSGGAQNEQFFGPGTRLTVL.

A few counts support this clonotype. The gene calls are TRBV7-3 and TRBJ2-1; unclear D gene. V lost 2 bases and J 5 bases, leaving 7 bases between the germline ends. CDR3 length: 13 residues. The germline V gene has CDR1 SGHTA and CDR2 FQGTGA. Here the CDR3 DNA reads TGTGCCAGCAGCTTAGAGCCCGACAATGAGCAGTTCTTC. As protein: CASSLEPDNEQFF. Full variable domain (outside the CDR3, taken from reference TRBV7-3 and TRBJ2-1): GAGVSQTPSNKVTEKGKYVELRCDPISGHTALYWYRQSLGQGPEFLIYFQGTGAADDSGLPNDRFFAVRPEGSVSTLKIQRTERGDSAVYLCASSLEPDNEQFFGPGTRLTVL.

Notes on this clonotype: One end of the junction varies from germline; a read error may be responsible. This chain connects TRBV7-9 to TRBJ1-2, with TRBD1 as a possible D gene (6 bases). Germline V gene lookup returns CDR1 SEHNR and CDR2 FQNEAQ (reference sequence). CDR3 size: 15 residues. The CDR3 bases are TGTGCCAGCAGCTTAGGGCAGGGGCCAAACTATGGCTACAGCTTC. Protein product: CASSLGQGPNYGYSF.

The chain has TRBV6-5 and TRBJ1-2; a weak D match, TRBD1 (6 bases). The germline V and J ends were trimmed by 0 bases and 8 bases, with 10 bases remaining between them. The CDR3 length is 13 residues. Germline V gene data show CDR1 as MNHEY and CDR2 as SVGAGI. The CDR3 here is CASSYSGTKGYTF. The CDR3 DNA follows: TGTGCCAGCAGTTACTCGGGGACAAAGGGCTACACCTTC.

The table lists this clonotype with many counts. The V call is TRBV12-3 or TRBV12-4, the J call TRBJ2-1; 9 bases are a match to TRBD1. V lost 1 base and J lost 8; bases outside the gene matches: 3. The CDR3 totals 14 residues. This CDR3 reads CASSLGDREDEQFF. The CDR3 DNA reads as TGTGCCAGCAGTTTAGGGGACAGGGAGGATGAGCAGTTCTTC.

The CDR3 protein is CASSQMGRNSPLHF. Written as DNA, the CDR3 is TGTGCCAGTAGCCAGATGGGGCGCAATTCACCCCTCCACTTT. The rearrangement uses TRBV19 and TRBJ1-6; tentative D call: TRBD1 (5 bases). The V gene's germline CDR1 is LNHDA and CDR2 SQIVND (reference sequence). This CDR3 has 14 residues. The V end lost 6 bases, the J end lost 7 bases, and 13 bases lay between the germline ends.

V usage is TRBV5-1 and J usage is TRBJ1-1, with a tentative D call TRBD1 (6 bases). Germline CDR1 SGHRS, CDR2 YFSETQ. The CDR3 consists of 14 residues. V shed 6 bases and J shed 9 bases, with 21 bases lying between them. CDR3 sequence reads: CASMGGLGTSQAFF. In DNA, the CDR3 is TGCGCCAGCATGGGGGGGCTGGGGACTTCGCAAGCTTTCTTT.

Comment on this clonotype: A much larger clone lies one base from this, so it may be a read error. J is TRBJ2-7 and V is TRBV12-3 or TRBV12-4; D may be TRBD1 or TRBD2 (6 bases each). The length of the CDR3 is 14 residues. CDR3 amino acids: CASSAVGGPYERYF. CDR3 DNA sequence: TGTGCCAGCAGTGCCGTCGGGGGCCCCTACGAGCGGTACTTC.

This clonotype was detected many times. The V gene is TRBV19, the J gene TRBJ1-1; D remains unclear. This CDR3 is built from 12 residues. V was clipped by 5 bases and J by 9 bases, with 13 bases between them. CDR1 and CDR2 from the germline V gene are LNHDA and SQIVND (reference sequence). CDR3 nucleotides: TGTGCCAGTAGTCCGCAATTCGGGAAAGCTTTCTTT. Its protein is CASSPQFGKAFF.

The chain has TRBV20-1 and TRBJ2-3; D is unresolved. Germline V lookup: CDR1 DFQATT, CDR2 SNEGSKA (reference sequence). The CDR3 loop spans 14 amino acids. V was shortened by 4 bases and J by 2 bases, with 13 bases between the two germline ends. The CDR3 DNA sequence: TGCAGTGCTAATCACCAGCAGCCCACAGATACGCAGTATTTT. It translates to CSANHQQPTDTQYF.